A selection of T cell receptor beta chains follows, all from one sample in a study of shared clonotypes between healthy human individuals. TCRdb keeps only in-frame clones here, not all; method: immunoSEQ multiplex PCR. The table has over a million clones, roughly 95% seen once. Sequencing was performed on naive CD4+ T cells sorted from blood. Source of these receptors: a man aged 30 to 45 in good health. CDR3s include the opening cysteine and the closing phenylalanine or tryptophan. A D gene is named only where the DNA matches it firmly. The size field is filled for only some rows; it gives once, few, many or a size class.

CDR3 DNA | CDR3 protein | J gene | V gene | D gene | clone size
TGTGCCAGCAGCTCCAGCTCCTACGAGCAGTACTTC | CASSSSSYEQYF | TRBJ2-7 | TRBV11-3 | - | -
TGTGCCAGCAGTGTCGTAACTGATAGCAATCAGCCCCAGCATTTT | CASSVVTDSNQPQHF | TRBJ1-5 | TRBV6-1 | - | once
TGTGCCAGCAGCTCTGAGACCCAGTACTTC | CASSSETQYF | TRBJ2-5 | TRBV7-9 | - | -
TGTGTCTACTGGGACAGGGTCGCAGATACGCAGTATTTT | CVYWDRVADTQYF | TRBJ2-3 | TRBV5-4 | TRBD1 | -
TGTGCCAGCAGTTTTGGGCAGGGTGACGAGCAGTACTTC | CASSFGQGDEQYF | TRBJ2-7 | TRBV28 | - | -
TGCAGCGTTGGATCGCAAGGCCGCTACGAGCAGTACTTC | CSVGSQGRYEQYF | TRBJ2-7 | TRBV29-1 | - | -
TGCGCCAGCAGCCGCGAGCCGGGACAGGGGTCCTACGAGCAGTACTTC | CASSREPGQGSYEQYF | TRBJ2-7 | TRBV4-3 | TRBD1 | -
TGTGCTAGCAGCTTAGCGGAGGACAGGGCCTACGAGCAGTACTTC | CASSLAEDRAYEQYF | TRBJ2-7 | TRBV7-7 | TRBD1 | -
TGTGCCAGCAGCCCGGGACAGGGGATAAGGAACACTGAAGCTTTCTTT | CASSPGQGIRNTEAFF | TRBJ1-1 | TRBV5-6 | TRBD1 | -
TGTGCCAGCAGTTTGTCCATCCAAAAACTGTTTTTT | CASSLSIQKLFF | TRBJ1-4 | TRBV28 | - | -
TGTGCCAGCAGTTTTCCGCAGGTTCAGGAGCAGTACTTC | CASSFPQVQEQYF | TRBJ2-7 | TRBV28 | - | -
TGTGCCTGGAGTTCCTTAGCTAATGAAAAACTGTTTTTT | CAWSSLANEKLFF | TRBJ1-4 | TRBV30 | - | -
TGCGCCAGCAGCTTTCCGGGGCCCGAGCAGTACTTC | CASSFPGPEQYF | TRBJ2-7 | TRBV5-1 | - | -
TGTGCCAGCAGTTTGAGCGGCCTAGGAAACAATGAGCAGTTCTTC | CASSLSGLGNNEQFF | TRBJ2-1 | TRBV6-6 | - | -
TGCGCCAGCAGAGGGCAGGGAACAGATACGCAGTATTTT | CASRGQGTDTQYF | TRBJ2-3 | TRBV5-1 | - | -
TGTGCCAGCAGTTTGGGACAATTATATGGCTACACCTTC | CASSLGQLYGYTF | TRBJ1-2 | TRBV28 | - | -
TGTGCCAGCAGCGAGCGGACAGCCCTCACTGAAGCTTTCTTT | CASSERTALTEAFF | TRBJ1-1 | TRBV13 | - | -
TGTGCCACCCGGGAAACTTCCCGGTACGGGGAGCTGTTTTTT | CATRETSRYGELFF | TRBJ2-2 | TRBV6-1 | - | -
TGTGCCAGCAGACCACTTCCCGGGACACAAACCTCCTACGAGCAGTACTTC | CASRPLPGTQTSYEQYF | TRBJ2-7 | TRBV27 | - | -
TGCGCCAGCAGCCAAGGACTAGCCTTCGAACTAGCCAAAAACATTCAGTACTTC | CASSQGLAFELAKNIQYF | TRBJ2-4 | TRBV4-1 | TRBD2 | -
TGTGCCAGCAGGTCCGGGACAGATAGGGTATTAGCTTTCTTT | CASRSGTDRVLAFF | TRBJ1-1 | TRBV6-6 | TRBD1 | -
TGTGCCAGCAGACGGACTAGCGGGAGTGGCAACATTCAGTACTTC | CASRRTSGSGNIQYF | TRBJ2-4 | TRBV11-2 | TRBD2 | -
TGCGCCAGCAGCTTGGAATTATCGAGCCGGGCTTTCTTT | CASSLELSSRAFF | TRBJ1-1 | TRBV5-1 | - | once
TGTGCCAGCAGCTCTGTGGGGGAAGCCACAGATACGCAGTATTTT | CASSSVGEATDTQYF | TRBJ2-3 | TRBV7-8 | - | -
TGTGCCAGCACCCCACTAGCGGGCCGTGGCACCGGGGAGCTGTTTTTT | CASTPLAGRGTGELFF | TRBJ2-2 | TRBV6-6 | TRBD2 | -
TGTGCCAGCAGCGACGGCCAGCGGGGTTCGAACACCGGGGAGCTGTTTTTT | CASSDGQRGSNTGELFF | TRBJ2-2 | TRBV9 | TRBD2 | once
TGTGCCAGCAGCCCCGGGGCACGTGGGTCCGACAACTATGGCTACACCTTC | CASSPGARGSDNYGYTF | TRBJ1-2 | TRBV21-1 | - | -
TGTGCCAGCAGTGAGTGGACGGTGACCTACGAGCAGTACTTC | CASSEWTVTYEQYF | TRBJ2-7 | TRBV6-1 | - | -
TGCGCCAGCAGCCCTCGGGGTAGCGGGATCTTTGAGCAGTTCTTC | CASSPRGSGIFEQFF | TRBJ2-1 | TRBV5-1 | TRBD2 | -
TGTGCCAGCAGCTTTAATTCGGGTAGCGGGAGGTATACTGAGCAGTTCTTC | CASSFNSGSGRYTEQFF | TRBJ2-1 | TRBV11-2 | TRBD2 | -
TGTGCCAGCAGCTTGGGGGCCCCGAGTTCGATGGCGCCCTACGAGCAGTACTTC | CASSLGAPSSMAPYEQYF | TRBJ2-7 | TRBV5-4 | - | -